This paragraph covers one T cell receptor (beta chain) sequence. MiXCR was run by TCRdb on the 5' RACE reads, yielding one entry per CDR3 protein. The sample contains 300,000 to 400,000 distinct CDR3 sequences, 25% to 30% of which appear only once. The sample is drawn from a study of T-cell memory formation after mild COVID-19. The CDR3 spans 17 residues. The ends were cut back, 0 bases at V and 9 bases at J, with 20 bases in the middle. The germline CDR1 and CDR2 sequences are MNHEY and SVGAGI. This sequence joins TRBV6-5 and TRBJ2-2; D uncertain. Sample: PBMCs or a T cell subset sorted from them (not recorded which). The source of this sequence is an adult woman who had mild COVID-19 (a few samples of this study predate the infection). Cell type and time point are not known. The CDR3: CASSYSSADRNARELFF. As DNA, the CDR3 is TGTGCCAGCAGTTACTCGAGTGCAGACCGAAACGCTAGGGAGCTGTTTTTT.